The rows below give T cell receptor beta chains drawn from one sample of a study of cytomegalovirus exposure and HLA in healthy donors. Produced via immunoSEQ multiplex PCR; TCRdb's table is partial and in-frame only. The sample has about 150,000 clones, just under 70% seen once. The source material was PBMCs. All receptors come from a man aged 60 to 69 in good health and CMV-seronegative. Both conserved end residues are part of each CDR3. Each record gives: D gene, V gene, J gene, clone size, CDR3 DNA, CDR3 protein. D genes are given only for firm matches. Some rows have no size entry. The others give once, few or many, or a class for an expanded clone.

>NA|TRBV9|TRBJ1-1|NA
TGTGCCAGCAGCGTAATTTGGGGCAGGGGCGCTGAAGCTTTCTTT
CASSVIWGRGAEAFF
>NA|TRBV28|TRBJ1-2|NA
TGTGCCAGCAGTTTATGGGGGACACCTGGGAACTATGGCTACACCTTC
CASSLWGTPGNYGYTF
>TRBD1|TRBV19|TRBJ1-2|NA
TGTGCCAGTGGGACAGGAAATTATGGCTACACCTTC
CASGTGNYGYTF
>NA|TRBV7-9|TRBJ1-5|few
TGTGAAGAGCCTGACCGACAGGACGAGAATCAGCCCCAGCATTTT
CEEPDRQDENQPQHF
>NA|TRBV15|TRBJ1-2|once
TGTGCCACCAGCAGCTCGAGGGAGGGCCTTTCAGGGGCGGATGGCTACACCTTC
CATSSSREGLSGADGYTF
>NA|TRBV7-2|TRBJ1-4|NA
TGTGCCAGCAGCTTAGTGCGCAGGGGCGATGAAAAACTGTTTTTT
CASSLVRRGDEKLFF
>TRBD2|TRBV5-4|TRBJ2-5|NA
TGTGCCAGCAGCTTAGCTCCTCTAGCGGGAGAGCAAGAGACCCAGTACTTC
CASSLAPLAGEQETQYF
>TRBD1|TRBV5-1|TRBJ2-3|NA
TGCGCCAGCAGCTTGGATCCAGGGGGTGCAGATACGCAGTATTTT
CASSLDPGGADTQYF
>NA|TRBV10-2|TRBJ1-1|NA
TGCGCCAGCAGCACAGGGCAAGCCACTGAAGCTTTCTTT
CASSTGQATEAFF
>TRBD1|TRBV11-2|TRBJ1-4|NA
TGTGCCAGCAGCTCCACCCAACAGGGGGATGAAAAACTGTTTTTT
CASSSTQQGDEKLFF
>TRBD1|TRBV27|TRBJ2-6|NA
TGTGCCAGCAGCCCGACAGGGGGGTTGTCTGGGGCCAACGTCCTGACTTTC
CASSPTGGLSGANVLTF
>NA|TRBV27|TRBJ1-5|NA
TGTGCCAGCAGCGACCTCGACAGCTCCGGGGGTCAGCCCCAGCATTTT
CASSDLDSSGGQPQHF
>TRBD2|TRBV30|TRBJ2-7|few
TGTGCCTGGAGTGAACTACTAGCGGCTAACTACGAGCAGTACTTC
CAWSELLAANYEQYF
>TRBD1|TRBV19|TRBJ1-2|NA
TGTGCCAGTAGTATCGACAGGGGGGACGGCTACACCTTC
CASSIDRGDGYTF
>NA|TRBV6-4|TRBJ1-1|NA
TGTGCCAGCAGTGCCAGCGCCAACACTGAAGCTTTCTTT
CASSASANTEAFF
>TRBD1|TRBV29-1|TRBJ2-3|NA
TGCAGCGTTGAGGAGGGACAGGGGCGGGATACGCAGTATTTT
CSVEEGQGRDTQYF